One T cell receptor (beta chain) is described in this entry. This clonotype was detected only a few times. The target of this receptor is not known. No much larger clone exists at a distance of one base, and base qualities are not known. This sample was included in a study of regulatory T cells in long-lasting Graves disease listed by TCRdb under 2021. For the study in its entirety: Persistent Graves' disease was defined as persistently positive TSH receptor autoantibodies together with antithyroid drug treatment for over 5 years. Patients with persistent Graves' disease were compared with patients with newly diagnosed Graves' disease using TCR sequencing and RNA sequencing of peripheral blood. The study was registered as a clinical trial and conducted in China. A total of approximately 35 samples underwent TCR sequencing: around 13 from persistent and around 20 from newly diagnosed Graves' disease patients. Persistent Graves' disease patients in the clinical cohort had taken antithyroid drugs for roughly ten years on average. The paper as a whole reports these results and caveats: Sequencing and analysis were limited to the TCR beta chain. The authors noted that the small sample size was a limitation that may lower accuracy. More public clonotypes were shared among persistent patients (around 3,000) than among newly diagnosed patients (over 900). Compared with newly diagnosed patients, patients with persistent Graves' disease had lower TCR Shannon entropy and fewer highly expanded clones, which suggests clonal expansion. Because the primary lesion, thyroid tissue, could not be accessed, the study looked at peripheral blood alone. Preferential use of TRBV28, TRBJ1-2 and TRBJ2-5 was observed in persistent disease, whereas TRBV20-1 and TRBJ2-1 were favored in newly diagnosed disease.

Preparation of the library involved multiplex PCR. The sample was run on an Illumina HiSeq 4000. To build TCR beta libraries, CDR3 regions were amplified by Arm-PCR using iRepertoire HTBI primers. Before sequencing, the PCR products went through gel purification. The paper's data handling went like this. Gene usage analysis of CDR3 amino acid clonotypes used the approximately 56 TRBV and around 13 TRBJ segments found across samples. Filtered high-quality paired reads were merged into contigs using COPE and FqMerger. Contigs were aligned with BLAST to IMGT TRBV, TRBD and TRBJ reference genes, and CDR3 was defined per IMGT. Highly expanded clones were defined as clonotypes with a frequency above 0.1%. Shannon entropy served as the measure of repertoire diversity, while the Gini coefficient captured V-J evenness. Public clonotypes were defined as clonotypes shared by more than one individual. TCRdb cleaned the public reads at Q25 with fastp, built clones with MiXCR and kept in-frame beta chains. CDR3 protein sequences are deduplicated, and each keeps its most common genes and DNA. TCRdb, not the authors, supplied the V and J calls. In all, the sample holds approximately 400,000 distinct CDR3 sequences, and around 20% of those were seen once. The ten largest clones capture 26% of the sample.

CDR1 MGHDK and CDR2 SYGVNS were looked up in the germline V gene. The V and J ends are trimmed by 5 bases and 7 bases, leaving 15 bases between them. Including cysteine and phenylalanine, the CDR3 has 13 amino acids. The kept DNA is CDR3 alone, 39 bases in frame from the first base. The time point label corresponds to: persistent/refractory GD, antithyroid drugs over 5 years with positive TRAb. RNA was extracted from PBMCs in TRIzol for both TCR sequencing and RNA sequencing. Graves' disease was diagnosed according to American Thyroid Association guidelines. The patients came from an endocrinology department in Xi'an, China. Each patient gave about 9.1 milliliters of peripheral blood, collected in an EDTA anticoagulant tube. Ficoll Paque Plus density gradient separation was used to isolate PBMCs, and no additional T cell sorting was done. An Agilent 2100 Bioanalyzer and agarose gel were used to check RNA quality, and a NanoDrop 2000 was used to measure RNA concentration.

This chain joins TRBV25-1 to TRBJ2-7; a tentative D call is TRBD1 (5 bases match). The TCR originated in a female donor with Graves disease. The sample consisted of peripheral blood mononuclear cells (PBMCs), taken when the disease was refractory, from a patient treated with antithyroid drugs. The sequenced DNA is TGTGCCAGCAGTTGGTCTGACAGTACTGAGCAGTACTTC. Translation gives CASSWSDSTEQYF.